This entry is about one T cell receptor (beta chain). Its antigen is not identified. Through a sample-barcoded 5' primer and a J-beta primer mix, a second PCR was run for roughly 6 to 11 cycles. TCRdb redid the calling of the 5' RACE reads with MiXCR, one entry per CDR3 protein. The profile shows approximately 800,000 distinct CDR3 sequences, about 62% of them singletons. The data are from a study of blood T cells in healthy people across ages. Study observations and caveats: Diversity figures based on one million T cells were deemed too low.

The CDR3 is made up of 17 amino acids. Trimming stripped 5 bases from V and 8 bases from J, with 26 bases between. Per the germline V gene, CDR1 is MNHNY and CDR2 is SVGAGI (reference sequence). This TCR was sampled from a man aged 30 to 45 in good health. The rearrangement links TRBV6-6 to TRBJ2-3; a weak D match, TRBD2 (5 bases). The material sequenced was blood. The CDR3 bases are TGTGCCAGCAGTATATCCGGGGTTGGGTCCCCGCGGAGTACGCAGTATTTT. This codes for CASSISGVGSPRSTQYF.